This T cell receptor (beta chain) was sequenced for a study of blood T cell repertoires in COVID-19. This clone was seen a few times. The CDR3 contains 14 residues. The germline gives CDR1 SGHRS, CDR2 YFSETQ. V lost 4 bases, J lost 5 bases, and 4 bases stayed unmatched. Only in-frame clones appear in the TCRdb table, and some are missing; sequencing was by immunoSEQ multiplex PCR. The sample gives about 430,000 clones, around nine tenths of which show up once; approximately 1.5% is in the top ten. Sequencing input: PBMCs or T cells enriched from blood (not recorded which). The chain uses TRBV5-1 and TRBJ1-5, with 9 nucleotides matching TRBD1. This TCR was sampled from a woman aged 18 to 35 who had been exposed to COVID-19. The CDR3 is CASSEGQGYQPQHF. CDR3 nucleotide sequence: TGCGCCAGCAGCGAGGGACAGGGCTATCAGCCCCAGCATTTT.